This record looks at one TCR beta chain sequence and its context. This receptor's antigen is unknown. Mismatch with germline at one junction end may stem from a read error. Libraries were prepared through the immunoSEQ multiplex PCR assay. RNA was extracted from all samples and reverse transcribed into cDNA, which served as template for TCR sequencing. First-strand cDNA was synthesized with SuperScript III using a 2:1 mix of oligo-dT and random hexamers. A synthetic immune receptor repertoire was used to gauge amplification bias, and whatever bias remained was removed computationally. The study's processing was this. Raw reads were preprocessed to remove errors, and CDR3 was defined by IMGT conventions from the conserved cysteine to phenylalanine. Clonality was computed as 1 minus the Shannon entropy, with the entropy normalized by log2 of the number of productive unique TCRs. Whether each scalp clone was CD4 or CD8 was inferred by checking scalp TCRbeta sequences against the CD4 and CD8 repertoires from sorted blood. What TCRdb holds here is the immuneACCESS table cut down to in-frame rearrangements. Part of the clones is not present; checked against another copy, under half of the missing clones reflect an unresolved V gene, and the others are unexplained. D and trimming come from the DNA, and the V and J calls and clone size come from that table. The sample table holds about 200,000 clones, of which 35% to 40% were seen once. 0.48% of the sample lies in the top ten.

The data were obtained in a study of CD8+ T cells in alopecia areata (dated 2018 in TCRdb). The study in broad terms: The treated patients, all with moderate-to-severe alopecia areata, were enrolled in an open-label pilot trial of oral tofacitinib given at 5 to 10 mg twice daily. Tofacitinib was given for 6 to 18 months, followed by 6 months of follow-up off drug to assess delayed response and recurrence. Amplification of TCRbeta CDR3 regions was done by immunoSEQ multiplex PCR using 35 Vbeta forward primers and 13 Jbeta reverse primers. Scalp clonality was compared across normal scalp (n=4), patchy alopecia areata scalp (n=8), and alopecia totalis/universalis scalp (n=8). High-throughput TCRbeta sequencing was used to examine T cell clonal expansion in alopecia areata in both the C3H/HeJ mouse model and human patients. RNA was obtained with the PAXgene miRNA kit for fixed scalp, the miRNeasy kit for PBMCs, and the RNeasy kit for mouse skin. Human TCRbeta sequencing covered scalp tissue and sorted CD4+ and CD8+ peripheral blood T cells from patchy and totalis/universalis alopecia areata patients and healthy controls. The SALT score, which quantifies the percentage of affected scalp surface area, was used to measure disease severity in treated patients. Biopsies were taken from tofacitinib-treated patients at baseline and again at 4 and 24 weeks into treatment, and several of those patients also had a later scalp biopsy.

What the treatment or condition label conveys for this sample: oral pan-JAK inhibitor, 5-10 mg twice daily. From alopecia areata patients, peripheral blood was collected along with lesional scalp punch biopsies. PBMCs were isolated by density centrifugation and stained for CD3, CD4 and CD8, after which CD4+ and CD8+ T cells were sorted on a FACSAria. The CDR3 has 16 amino acids, counting the end cysteine and phenylalanine. CDR3 DNA is the only sequence kept; it has 48 bases, read in frame from the first base. CDR1 and CDR2 were assigned from the germline V gene as SGDLS and YYNGEE. Points the paper makes about the study in general: Tofacitinib significantly decreased scalp clonality and the number of expanded CD8+ clones among the top 100 scalp clones. Lesional scalp, especially in alopecia totalis/universalis, showed higher clonality and more expanded CD8+ clones than normal scalp, suggesting antigenic drive. Unlike mouse skin, which is dominated by gammadelta T cells, normal human skin has resident alphabeta T cells that are also sequenced, and this complicates analysis of the scalp TCR repertoire. Shared TCR sequences between patients were less evident than in mice, which may be partly attributable to HLA diversity in the patient population. Because the treated cohort was small and had just a single nonresponder, larger studies are needed to establish links between baseline CD8+ expansion and response. During tofacitinib treatment, many expanded lesional clones stuck around in both scalp and blood, and this persistence may partly explain why relapse happens after treatment is stopped.

The origin of this receptor is a human donor with alopecia areata. This chain joins TRBV9 to TRBJ2-1; 9 bases in the middle match TRBD2. This material consisted of CD4+ T cells sorted from blood, taken around week 30, from a patient treated with tofacitinib. The CDR3 corresponds to CARSQLLAGGANEQFF. The DNA sequence reads TGTGCCCGCAGCCAGCTACTTGCGGGGGGGGCCAATGAGCAGTTCTTC. This CDR3, with the reference TRBV9 and TRBJ2-1 proteins standing in past its ends, gives the full variable domain DSGVTQTPKHLITATGQRVTLRCSPRSGDLSVYWYQQSLDQGLQFLIQYYNGEERAKGNILERFSAQQFPDLHSELNLSSLELGDSALYFCARSQLLAGGANEQFFGPGTRLTVL.